This T cell receptor beta chain comes out of a study of metastatic and nonmetastatic thyroid tumors. The wider study: Peripheral blood and tumor or nodule samples from malignant and benign thyroid patients were compared. Study observations and caveats: Reportedly, malignant thyroid tumors had significantly higher TCR beta diversity than benign nodules, in blood and tumor.

Deletions cut 0 bases from V and 2 bases from J, with 8 bases between. CDR3 size: 15 residues. Germline CDR1 reads MNHEY; CDR2 reads SVGAGI. Study processing details: The study took CDR3 differences across clinicopathological groups and made a distant-metastasis classifier for papillary thyroid cancer from them. MiXCR was used by TCRdb to re-call the PCR reads. TCRdb's processing, not the authors' own work, is the source of the V and J calls. This sample has 9,000 to 9,500 clones, with approximately 31% found just once. Thyroid surgery had not been preceded by any treatment in any patient. In this sample, this clone turned up a few times. Its antigen is as yet unknown.

Sequenced sample: adjacent normal tissue. The TCR was taken from a female donor with papillary thyroid cancer or a benign thyroid nodule (not recorded which). Some clones in this sample may be carry-over from other donors' samples. This chain uses TRBV6-5 with TRBJ1-3; D is possibly TRBD1 (6 bases). The CDR3 sequence is CASSYSGTTGNTIYF. The CDR3 DNA reads as TGTGCCAGCAGTTACTCCGGGACAACTGGAAACACCATATATTTT.